Below, 3 T cell receptor beta chains from the same sample are listed, as sequenced in a study of T cell repertoires in cytomegalovirus infection. No antigens are known for them. MiXCR was run by TCRdb on the reads, yielding one entry per CDR3 protein. The table lists tens of thousands of distinct CDR3 sequences, 20% to 25% of them singletons. The input for sequencing was CD8+ T cells from cultured PBMCs, taken from culture after CMV antigen stimulation. These receptor sequences come from a human donor in good health (CMV status not recorded). Some clones in this sample may be carry-over from other donors' samples.

This clonotype showed up many times. The rearrangement joins TRBV12-3 or TRBV12-4 to TRBJ2-1; tentatively, D is TRBD1 or TRBD2 (6 bases each). Trimming stripped 3 bases from V and 2 bases from J, with 29 bases between. The CDR3 contains 21 residues. CDR3 loop: CASSFLEGGQEDPWPYNEQFF. CDR3 coding DNA: TGTGCCAGCAGTTTTCTTGAAGGGGGGCAAGAAGACCCCTGGCCCTACAATGAGCAGTTCTTC.

The gene calls are TRBV20-1 and TRBJ2-5; D tentatively reads TRBD1 or TRBD2 (5 bases each). CDR3 length equals 16 residues. The germline CDR1 and CDR2 sequences are DFQATT and SNEGSKA (reference sequence). The V gene lost 5 bases and the J gene lost 3 bases, with 22 bases spanning the gap. CDR3 in amino acids: CSASFENRGLKETQYF. The CDR3 coding sequence is TGCAGTGCTTCTTTTGAGAACCGGGGCCTAAAAGAGACCCAGTACTTC.

This clonotype appeared many times. The rearrangement links TRBV7-6 to TRBJ2-1; 9 nucleotides match TRBD1. The germline V gene encodes CDR1 SGHVS and CDR2 FNYEAQ. V shed 5 bases, J shed 6 bases, and the junction held 11 bases outside the gene matches. The CDR3 runs to 16 residues. Written as DNA, the CDR3 is TGTGCCAGCAGCCCGCGGACAGGGGAAGCAGTCAATGAGCAGTTCTTC. Its translation is CASSPRTGEAVNEQFF.